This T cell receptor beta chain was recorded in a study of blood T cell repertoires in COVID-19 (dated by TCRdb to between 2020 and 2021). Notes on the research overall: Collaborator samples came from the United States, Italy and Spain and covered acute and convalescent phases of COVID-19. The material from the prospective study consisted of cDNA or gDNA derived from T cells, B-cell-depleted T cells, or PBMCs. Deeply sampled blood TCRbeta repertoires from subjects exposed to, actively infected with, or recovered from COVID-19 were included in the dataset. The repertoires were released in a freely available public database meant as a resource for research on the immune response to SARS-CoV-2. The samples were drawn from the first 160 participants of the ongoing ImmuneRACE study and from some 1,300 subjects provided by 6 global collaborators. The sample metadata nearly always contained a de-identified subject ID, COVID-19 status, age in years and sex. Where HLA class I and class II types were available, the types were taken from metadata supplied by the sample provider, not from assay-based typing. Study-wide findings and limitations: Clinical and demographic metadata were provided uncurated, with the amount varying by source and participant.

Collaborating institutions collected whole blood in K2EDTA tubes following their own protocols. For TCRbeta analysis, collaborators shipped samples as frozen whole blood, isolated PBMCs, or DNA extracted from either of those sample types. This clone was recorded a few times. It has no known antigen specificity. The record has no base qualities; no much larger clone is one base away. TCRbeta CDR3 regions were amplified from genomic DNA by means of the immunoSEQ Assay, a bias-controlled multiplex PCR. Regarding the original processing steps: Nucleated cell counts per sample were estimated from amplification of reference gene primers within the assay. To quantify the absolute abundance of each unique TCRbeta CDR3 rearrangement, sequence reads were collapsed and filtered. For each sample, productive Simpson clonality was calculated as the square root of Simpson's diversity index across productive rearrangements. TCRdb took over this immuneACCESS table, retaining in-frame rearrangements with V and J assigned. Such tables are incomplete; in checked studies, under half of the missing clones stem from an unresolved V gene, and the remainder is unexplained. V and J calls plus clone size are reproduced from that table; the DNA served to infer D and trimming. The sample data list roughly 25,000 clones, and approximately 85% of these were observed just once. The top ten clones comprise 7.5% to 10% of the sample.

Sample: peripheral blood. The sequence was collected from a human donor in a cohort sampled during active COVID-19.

The DNA sequence is given as TGTGCCAGTAGGGCGGGAGCTTCCTACAATGAGCAGTTCTTC. This sequence encodes CASRAGASYNEQFF. The V gene is TRBV19 and the J gene is TRBJ2-1; 7 junctional bases match TRBD2. The germline V gene (reference sequence) specifies LNHDA as CDR1 and SQIVND as CDR2. Trimming leaves V shorter by 6 bases and J shorter by 1 base, with the junction holding 3 bases beyond the gene matches. Inclusive of the bounding cysteine and phenylalanine, the CDR3 is 14 residues long. Here the CDR3 DNA is all that survives: 42 bases in frame from base 1.